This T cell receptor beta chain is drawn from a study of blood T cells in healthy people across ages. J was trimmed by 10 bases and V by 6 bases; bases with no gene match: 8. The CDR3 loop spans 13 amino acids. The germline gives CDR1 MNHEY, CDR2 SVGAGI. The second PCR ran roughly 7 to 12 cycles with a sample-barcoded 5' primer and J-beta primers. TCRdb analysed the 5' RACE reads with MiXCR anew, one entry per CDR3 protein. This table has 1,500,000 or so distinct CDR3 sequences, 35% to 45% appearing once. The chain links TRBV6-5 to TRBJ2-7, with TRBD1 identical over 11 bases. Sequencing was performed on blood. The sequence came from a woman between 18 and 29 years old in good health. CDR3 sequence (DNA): TGTGCCAGCAGCGTGGGACAGGGGGTTGACCAGTACTTC. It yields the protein CASSVGQGVDQYF.